What follows is one TCR beta chain and its context. Its antigen specificity is not known. Base-call qualities are not available, and no considerably larger clone is one nucleotide away. These data are taken from a study of shared clonotypes between healthy human individuals (dated by TCRdb to 2019 to 2021). About the investigation overall: The cohort included a few men and a couple of women between 18 and 49 years of age. Blood TCR repertoires of 5 or 6 healthy adults were deeply sequenced to estimate repertoire size and the extent of clonotype sharing between individuals. Leukapheresis yielded between about 0.85 and 10 billion PBMCs per donor. For each donor, CD4 naive and CD4 memory were each run on three plates, CD8 naive on two plates, and CD8 memory on one plate. To increase sequencing depth and limit assay-specific biases, TCR repertoire library preparation and sequencing were carried out by different laboratories using diverse techniques. Summary of the overall study and its limitations: Across several donors, approximately 4.9% of naive CD4, 3% to 3.5% of naive CD8, approximately 2.5% of memory CD4, and roughly 0.4% of memory CD8 clonotypes were shared. Sampling was restricted to blood, and TCR repertoires in tissue are likely to differ from TCR repertoires in blood. Naive subsets generally had larger estimated clonotype richness than memory subsets. Because the study included a small number of donors, the genetic and exposure-history diversity represented was limited. Rarefaction of sorted-subset datasets indicated incomplete sequencing despite the large sequencing depth. Compared with non-shared clonotypes, clonotypes shared by all four sorted-subset donors had higher generation probabilities. Pairwise subsampling indicated that sequencing depth was expected to affect the degree of clonotype sharing among donors.

CD8 naive samples were CD45RO-negative cells positively selected for CCR7, giving a CD45RA+CCR7+ population that excluded TemRA cells. The donors were healthy, HIV-negative adults who had no recently reported acute infections or vaccinations. Every donor was a Caucasian adult residing in Nashville, Tennessee, USA. After blood collection by leukapheresis, PBMCs were isolated using Ficoll-Histopaque density gradient centrifugation and then cryopreserved in the vapor phase of liquid nitrogen. Analytical flow cytometry was used to check the purity and quantity of each magnetically sorted T cell population. From each sorted fraction, genomic DNA was isolated and quantified by UV absorbance on a Nanodrop 2000c. TCR CDR3 regions were amplified from genomic DNA by multiplex PCR using the deep immunoSEQ assay. Extracted genomic DNA from each cell subset was distributed evenly across all wells of several immunoSEQ 96-well plates, and each plate was treated as a replicate. For sorted subsets, 200 to 250 ng of genomic DNA, equivalent to some 33,000 T cell genomes, went into each replicate PCR. Purified libraries were measured with a Qubit 3.0 fluorometer, size-checked on a Bioanalyzer 2100, and measured again with the KAPA Library Quantification kit. Each immunoSEQ 96-well plate was sequenced on its own single-read 150-cycle Illumina NextSeq 550 flow cell. On the study's bioinformatics: Because only junctional sequences without quality scores were contained in the immunoSEQ output, filtering matching that applied to full-length reads could not be performed. Sequences were annotated with PyIR, a Python wrapper for IgBLAST v1.9, using IMGT germline references to assign V/J genes and CDR3. Any read was removed if the V/J assignment was weak (E-value above 1e-6), the CDR3 was missing, or the read contained stop codons, out-of-frame junctions, or ambiguous translated residues. V3J clonotypes were defined as sequences sharing the same inferred V gene, J gene, and CDR3 amino acid sequence. Percentage overlap between repertoires was computed as shared unique clonotypes divided by the size of the smaller repertoire. Richness of each repertoire was evaluated using RTK rarefaction, the Chao1 estimator, and Recon v2.1 estimates of unobserved clonotypes. Generation probabilities were computed with OLGA for all TCRbeta clonotypes obtained by the gDNA method from a few donors. TCRdb provides this immuneACCESS table in a form limited to in-frame rearrangements. Some clones are lacking; in checked studies, under half of them reflect an unresolved V gene, and why the rest are absent is not known. V and J calls and clone size are given by that table; D and trimming were obtained from the DNA. Within this sample are millions of clones, with approximately 94% of them counted one time only. In total, the top ten clones hold approximately 1.7% of the sample.

V and J are trimmed by 6 bases and 1 base, and the gene matches miss 8 bases of the junction. CDR1 is given as SQVTM and CDR2 as ANQGSEA, both from the germline V gene. Measured from the cysteine to the phenylalanine, the CDR3 is 14 residues long. The sequence is cut down to CDR3 DNA, 42 bases in frame from base 1. This receptor was taken from a man younger than 35 in good health. Some clones in this sample may be carry-over from other donors' samples. The chain was built from TRBV29-1 and TRBJ2-7, and 8 junctional nucleotides match TRBD1. What was sequenced was naive CD8+ T cells from PBMCs. What the cell subset or site label conveys for this sample: CD45RA+CCR7+. The CDR3 here reads CSVWGTGRSYEQYF. The sequence in DNA is TGCAGCGTGTGGGGGACAGGTAGGTCCTACGAGCAGTACTTC.